A single TCR beta chain is shown here with its context. This sample stems from a study of blood T cell repertoires in COVID-19. Study as a whole: Acute-phase and convalescent COVID-19 samples originated in the United States, Italy and Spain.

Germline V gene sequence: CDR1 KGHDR, CDR2 SFDVKD. This CDR3 is built from 19 residues. The V segment lost 4 bases and the J segment 5 bases; nucleotides outside the gene matches: 13. As originally analysed: Estimation of nucleated cell counts relied on the amplification of reference gene primers. The table came from immunoSEQ multiplex PCR; TCRdb's copy has only in-frame clones and leaves some out. Clone size and V and J calls were adopted from that table, with D and trimming inferred from the DNA. The sample contains approximately 99,000 clones, 88% of which appear only once. The chain is built from TRBV24-1 and TRBJ2-3; 14 bases agree with TRBD2. The sequenced sample consisted of peripheral blood. This TCR was recovered from a human donor in a cohort sampled during active COVID-19. CDR3 nucleotide sequence: TGTGCCACCAGTGACCGGGACAAGGGACTAGCGGGGGTTCGAGATACGCAGTATTTT. Its translation: CATSDRDKGLAGVRDTQYF.